The sequence of this T cell receptor (beta chain) was determined in a study of blood T cell repertoires in COVID-19. On the study more broadly: Samples of COVID-19 (acute and convalescent) were obtained from the United States, Italy and Spain.

The CDR3 covers 15 residues. Trimming removed 4 bases from V and 2 bases from J, with 13 bases in between. CDR1 is SEHNR, CDR2 FQNEAQ, per germline (reference sequence). The method was immunoSEQ multiplex PCR; TCRdb's version includes in-frame clones alone and lacks a portion of them. The sample has roughly 280,000 clones; 85% to 90% are singletons. The receptor was derived from a woman aged 55-69 years with COVID-19, enrolled during active disease. This chain uses TRBV7-9 with TRBJ2-3, with D maybe TRBD2 (6 bases). The sequenced sample consisted of peripheral blood. The CDR3 coding sequence is TGTGCCAGCAGCTCCCCGGGACTTCCCACAGATACGCAGTATTTT. This sequence encodes CASSSPGLPTDTQYF. Full variable domain (missing parts from reference TRBV7-9 and TRBJ2-3): DTGVSQNPRHKITKRGQNVTFRCDPISEHNRLYWYRQTLGQGPEFLTYFQNEAQLEKSRLLSDRFSAERPKGSFSTLEIQRTEQGDSAMYLCASSSPGLPTDTQYFGPGTRLTVL.